These 31 T cell receptor beta chains were all obtained from the same sample, sequenced in a study of cytomegalovirus exposure and HLA in healthy donors. The PCR contained 60 Vbeta and 13 Jbeta primers. Clones were sequenced by immunoSEQ multiplex PCR, and TCRdb holds only the in-frame ones, with some missing. The sample yields roughly 180,000 clones, approximately 84% seen once. The sample comprised PBMCs. The receptor source for this set is a female donor in good health and CMV-seronegative.

The gene calls are TRBV5-4 and TRBJ1-4; D is ambiguous. V was pared by 0 bases and J by 12 bases, with 12 bases between. Germline V gene lookup returns CDR1 SGHNT and CDR2 YYREEE (reference sequence). This CDR3 region has 13 residues. This CDR3 is CASSLAGEMELFF. In DNA, the CDR3 is TGTGCCAGCAGCTTGGCCGGAGAGATGGAACTGTTTTTT.

The gene calls are TRBV6-1 and TRBJ2-3; 9 bases fit TRBD1. The V segment lost 4 bases and the J segment 4 bases; nucleotides outside the gene matches: 12. The CDR3 sequence is 17 residues long. Germline CDR1 reads MNHNS; CDR2 reads SASEGT. CDR3 sequence: CASSGPNRGLVADTQYF. CDR3 nucleotide sequence: TGTGCCAGCAGTGGTCCTAACAGGGGGCTGGTCGCAGATACGCAGTATTTT.

J is TRBJ2-7 and V is TRBV27, with TRBD1 identical over 9 bases. This CDR3 spans 14 amino acids. In germline, CDR1 is MNHEY, CDR2 SMNVEV (reference sequence). Trimming cost V 1 base and J 5 bases; bases outside gene matches: 3. The CDR3 DNA is TGTGCCAGCAGTTTATTGGGACAGGGTAACGAGCAGTACTTC. Protein: CASSLLGQGNEQYF.

The V and J genes are TRBV28 and TRBJ2-5; perhaps TRBD2 as D (6 bases). CDR1 and CDR2 (germline): MDHEN, SYDVKM. The CDR3 is made up of 16 amino acids. Trimming removed 4 bases from V and 0 bases from J, with 15 bases in between. The CDR3 spells CASSSTGTPDQETQYF. The CDR3 DNA reads TGTGCCAGCAGTTCCACCGGGACTCCCGACCAAGAGACCCAGTACTTC.

V and J are TRBV11-3 and TRBJ2-1; tentative D call: TRBD2 (6 bases). CDR1 and CDR2 (germline): SGHNT, YENEEA. V lost 3 bases and J 5 bases, leaving 11 bases between the germline ends. CDR3 length equals 14 residues. This CDR3 is CASSLSGGNNEQFF. DNA of the CDR3: TGTGCCAGCAGCTTGAGCGGAGGGAACAATGAGCAGTTCTTC.

The chain employs TRBV5-1 and TRBJ1-3; D is perhaps TRBD1 (5 bases). Trimming removed 4 bases at V and 0 bases at J, with 11 bases between. This CDR3 is 15 amino acids long. Germline-derived CDR1 and CDR2 are SGHRS and YFSETQ. The CDR3 reads CASSVDGGSGNTIYF. Written as DNA, the CDR3 is TGCGCCAGCAGCGTGGACGGGGGCTCTGGAAACACCATATATTTT.

Only a few counts were recorded for this clone. The V gene is TRBV19, the J gene TRBJ2-7; the D gene is possibly TRBD1 (6 bases). The CDR3 length is 13 residues. Per germline, CDR1 LNHDA and CDR2 SQIVND (reference sequence). V was trimmed by 4 bases and J by 2 bases, leaving 9 bases between them. The CDR3 nucleotides are TGTGCCAGTAGTAGGACAGCAGCCTACGAGCAGTACTTC. Its translation: CASSRTAAYEQYF.

The chain employs TRBV5-1 and TRBJ1-4, with D hard to call. V was shortened by 4 bases and J by 1 base, with 8 bases between the two germline ends. CDR1 is SGHRS, CDR2 YFSETQ, per germline. CDR3 length equals 14 residues. CDR3 coding DNA: TGCGCCAGCAGCGCTGGACTAACTAATGAAAAACTGTTTTTT. Translating gives CASSAGLTNEKLFF.

The J gene is TRBJ2-3, the V gene TRBV2; TRBD1 matches 9 bases. CDR3 length: 18 residues. Trimming removed 6 bases from V and 3 bases from J; junction bases left unmatched: 16. In germline, CDR1 is SNHLY, CDR2 FYNNEI. Here the CDR3 reads CASSGSRDGTGSTDTQYF. CDR3 bases: TGTGCCAGCAGCGGAAGTAGGGACGGGACAGGGTCAACAGATACGCAGTATTTT.

CDR3 amino acids: CASSLQGYNEKLFF. As DNA, the CDR3 is TGCGCCAGCAGCCTACAGGGCTATAATGAAAAACTGTTTTTT. This rearrangement joins TRBV5-1 to TRBJ1-4, with D possibly being TRBD1 (6 bases). Between the trimmed V and J ends, which lost 4 bases and 4 bases, there was a span of 11 bases. This CDR3 comprises 14 residues. Germline CDR1 and CDR2: SGHRS and YFSETQ.

The V and J genes are TRBV2 and TRBJ1-1, with D perhaps TRBD1 (5 bases). The CDR3 is 16 residues long. Looked up from germline, CDR1 is SNHLY and CDR2 is FYNNEI. Trimming cost V 2 bases and J 2 bases, with 15 bases left between them. The CDR3 loop is CASSESGPEFNTEAFF. CDR3 DNA: TGTGCCAGCAGTGAATCAGGGCCCGAATTTAACACTGAAGCTTTCTTT.

The V call is TRBV7-2, the J call TRBJ2-5, with D maybe TRBD2 (6 bases). This CDR3 region has 14 residues. Trimming left V 3 bases short and J 4 bases short, with 12 bases between. Germline assignment: CDR1 SGHTA and CDR2 FQGNSA. CDR3 in DNA: TGTGCCAGCAGCTTCCCATCTAGCGCAGAGACCCAGTACTTC. Protein product: CASSFPSSAETQYF.

V is TRBV19 and J is TRBJ2-1; 8 bases map to TRBD2. The CDR3 consists of 16 residues. Germline CDR1 LNHDA, CDR2 SQIVND (reference sequence). J was trimmed by 5 bases and V by 5 bases; bases with no gene match: 11. The chain's CDR3 is CASSPSGTRGNNEQFF. Written as DNA, the CDR3 is TGTGCCAGTAGTCCCTCCGGGACTAGGGGCAACAATGAGCAGTTCTTC. The entire variable domain, with the rest obtained from reference TRBV19 and TRBJ2-1, is as follows: DGGITQSPKYLFRKEGQNVTLSCEQNLNHDAMYWYRQDPGQGLRLIYYSQIVNDFQKGDIAEGYSVSREKKESFPLTVTSAQKNPTAFYLCASSPSGTRGNNEQFFGPGTRLTVL.

The chain uses TRBV9 and TRBJ1-1; D call uncertain. The ends were cut back, 0 bases at V and 0 bases at J, with 9 bases in the middle. The germline CDR1 and CDR2 sequences are SGDLS and YYNGEE. The CDR3 has 15 residues. The CDR3 bases are TGTGCCAGCAGCGTAGCCAGTAACATGAACACTGAAGCTTTCTTT. This encodes CASSVASNMNTEAFF.

V usage is TRBV6-1 and J usage is TRBJ1-3; D is unresolved. Germline V gene sequence: CDR1 MNHNS, CDR2 SASEGT. The CDR3 loop spans 15 amino acids. V lost 5 bases, J lost 6 bases, and 17 bases lay in between. CDR3 bases: TGTGCCAGCAGTTCTAACGGGGTTCCTGAAAACACCATATATTTT. Protein product: CASSSNGVPENTIYF.

The DNA of the CDR3 is TGCGCCAGCAGCGAGGATACAGGGTTTGGCTACACCTTC. Translation: CASSEDTGFGYTF. The chain links TRBV5-1 to TRBJ1-2, with D perhaps matching TRBD1 (6 bases). V lost 4 bases and J 7 bases, leaving 14 bases between the germline ends. CDR1 and CDR2 (germline): SGHRS, YFSETQ. There are 13 residues in the CDR3.

The chain employs TRBV7-9 and TRBJ2-7; TRBD2 matches 9 bases. The CDR3 runs to 16 residues. Trimming took 1 base from V and 4 from J; bases not matched to a gene: 8. CDR1 and CDR2 from the germline V gene are SEHNR and FQNEAQ (reference sequence). CDR3 sequence: CASSLVGVAGEYEQYF. CDR3 bases: TGTGCCAGCAGCTTAGTCGGGGTAGCGGGAGAATACGAGCAGTACTTC.

V usage is TRBV6-1 and J usage is TRBJ1-2; possibly TRBD1 for D (5 bases). This CDR3 is built from 12 residues. V gave up 5 bases and J gave up 8 bases, with 12 bases separating them. CDR1 and CDR2 from the germline V gene are MNHNS and SASEGT. The CDR3, as DNA: TGTGCCAGCAGTCAGGGCTTGGTCGGCTACACCTTC. Amino acids: CASSQGLVGYTF.

The chain carries TRBV11-2 and TRBJ2-4; possible D gene TRBD1, 6 bases. Germline loops: CDR1 SGHAT, CDR2 FQNNGV. V gave up 5 bases and J gave up 4 bases, with 12 bases separating them. The CDR3 loop spans 14 amino acids. This chain's CDR3 is CASSPQGPKNIQYF. DNA of the CDR3: TGTGCCAGCAGCCCACAGGGTCCGAAAAACATTCAGTACTTC. The variable domain in full, with the rest retrieved from reference TRBV11-2 and TRBJ2-4, is EAGVAQSPRYKIIEKRQSVAFWCNPISGHATLYWYQQILGQGPKLLIQFQNNGVVDDSQLPKDRFSAERLKGVDSTLKIQPAKLEDSAVYLCASSPQGPKNIQYFGAGTRLSVL.

This sequence joins TRBV15 and TRBJ2-1, with 11 bases fitting TRBD2. V was clipped by 0 bases and J by 8 bases; unmatched bases: 9. The V gene's germline CDR1 is LNHNV and CDR2 YYDKDF (reference sequence). The CDR3 is 17 amino acids. In DNA form, the CDR3 reads TGTGCCACCAGCAGAGATCCAGGGACTAGCGGCGCGGATGAGCAGTTCTTC. It yields the protein CATSRDPGTSGADEQFF.

The chain uses TRBV5-1 and TRBJ1-2; 9 positions match TRBD1. Looked up from germline, CDR1 is SGHRS and CDR2 is YFSETQ. There are 15 residues in the CDR3. Losses at the gene ends were 0 bases for V and 6 bases for J; bases not matched to a gene: 6. The CDR3 reads CASSLAGGQGHGYTF. Written as DNA, the CDR3 is TGCGCCAGCAGCTTGGCCGGGGGACAGGGACATGGCTACACCTTC.

The sample holds a few counts of this clone. The chain recombines TRBV16 with TRBJ1-2; 10 nucleotides align to TRBD1. The CDR3 contains 19 residues. The germline V gene has CDR1 KGHSY and CDR2 FQNENV. J gave up 5 bases and V 2 bases, and 17 bases lay outside the gene matches. In nucleotides, the CDR3 is TGTGCCAGCAGCCAAGCGGGGCCGGGACAGGGGATCCAAGAGTATGGCTACACCTTC. Encoded protein: CASSQAGPGQGIQEYGYTF.

As for this clone: A junction end diverges from the germline sequence, so it may reflect a read error. This chain links TRBV7-9 with TRBJ2-7; the match to TRBD2 covers 8 bases. The CDR3 has 14 amino acids. From germline, CDR1 is SEHNR and CDR2 FQNEAQ (reference sequence). The CDR3 DNA is TGTTCCAGCAGTTGGGGCGGGGGGAGCTACGAGCAGTACTTC. Its translation: CSSSWGGGSYEQYF.

The rearrangement uses TRBV2 and TRBJ1-5; D uncertain. In germline, CDR1 is SNHLY, CDR2 FYNNEI. Trimming took off 2 bases at V and 0 bases at J, with 5 bases between the two ends. The CDR3 is made up of 14 amino acids. The CDR3 bases are TGTGCCAGCAGTGAAACAGCTAGCAATCAGCCCCAGCATTTT. Protein: CASSETASNQPQHF.

A single count supports this clone. The chain couples TRBV25-1 to TRBJ1-2, with 8 bases fitting TRBD1. J gave up 2 bases and V 2 bases, and 4 bases lay outside the gene matches. This CDR3 spans 15 amino acids. CDR1 is MGHDK, CDR2 SYGVNS, per germline. Here the CDR3 reads CASSERQGSNYGYTF. The CDR3 DNA reads as TGTGCCAGCAGTGAAAGACAGGGGTCAAACTATGGCTACACCTTC.

J is TRBJ1-4 and V is TRBV5-1; TRBD1 matches at 8 bases. This CDR3 has 16 residues. Germline loops: CDR1 SGHRS, CDR2 YFSETQ. The V and J ends lost 4 bases and 8 bases, in that order; junction bases with no gene match: 13. In DNA, the CDR3 is TGCGCCAGCAGCGATCTCCCGGACAGGGTAGACGAAAAACTGTTTTTT. This translates into CASSDLPDRVDEKLFF.

The rearrangement uses TRBV7-8 and TRBJ2-7, with 12 bases matching TRBD1. This CDR3 region has 16 residues. After removal of 5 bases from V and 7 bases from J, the junction contained 12 bases not matched to a gene. CDR1 SGHVS and CDR2 FQNEAQ come from the germline V gene. CDR3 DNA: TGTGCCAGCAGCAGGAACCGGGACAGGGGGCGGGATGAGCAGTACTTC. The encoded protein is CASSRNRDRGRDEQYF.

On this clone itself: Mismatch with germline at one junction end may stem from a read error. The chain joins TRBV7-9 to TRBJ1-2, with 12 bases lining up with TRBD1. This CDR3 comprises 18 residues. The germline CDR1 and CDR2 sequences are SEHNR and FQNEAQ (reference sequence). CDR3 sequence reads: CSSSLAWDRGLSPYGYTF. CDR3 nucleotide sequence: TGTTCCAGCAGCTTAGCTTGGGACAGGGGGCTCAGTCCCTATGGCTACACCTTC.

This clone was detected only a few times. This chain connects TRBV15 to TRBJ2-5; D is possibly TRBD1 (6 bases). This CDR3 contains 15 residues. The ends were cut back, 0 bases at V and 2 bases at J, with 10 bases in the middle. Germline CDR1 is LNHNV and CDR2 is YYDKDF (reference sequence). CDR3 protein: CATSRDRTVQETQYF. The CDR3 nucleotides read TGTGCCACCAGCAGAGATCGGACAGTACAAGAGACCCAGTACTTC.

This clone was seen a few times. CDR3 in DNA: TGTGCCAGTAGTAATCCCGTGGCGGGATGGATCAATGAGCAGTTCTTC. This sequence encodes CASSNPVAGWINEQFF. V and J are TRBV19 and TRBJ2-1; tentatively, D is TRBD2 (6 bases). Deletions cut 4 bases from V and 6 bases from J, with 19 bases between. The CDR3 spans 16 residues. CDR1 and CDR2 (germline): LNHDA, SQIVND (reference sequence).

This clone showed up just a few times. This chain links TRBV5-4 with TRBJ2-5; 7 bases match TRBD2. The V and J ends lost 0 bases and 1 base, in that order; junction bases with no gene match: 6. The germline V gene encodes CDR1 SGHNT and CDR2 YYREEE (reference sequence). The CDR3 sequence is 16 residues long. The CDR3 nucleotides read TGTGCCAGCAGCTTGGTTGGAGCGGGGCCCCAAGAGACCCAGTACTTC. Translating it yields CASSLVGAGPQETQYF.